The present T cell receptor beta chain was sequenced within a study of radiotherapy plus CTLA-4 blockade in lung cancer. The wider study: Of all patients, more than 15% responded objectively and 31% showed disease control. Whole-study results and caveats: Following radiotherapy plus ipilimumab, tumor-derived TCR clones expanded in the blood. According to reports, early shifts in blood T cell clones, alongside interferon-beta, forecast response most accurately.

Turning to this clone: Antigen specificity is unknown.

TCRdb keeps only in-frame clones here, not all; method: immunoSEQ multiplex PCR. In the table there are 25,000 to 30,000 clones, about 75% of which are singletons. CDR1 is MDHEN and CDR2 is SYDVKM in the germline V gene. V lost 4 bases and J 7 bases, leaving 14 bases between the germline ends. The CDR3 is made up of 15 amino acids. Source: peripheral blood, taken from a patient treated with radiotherapy plus ipilimumab. V is TRBV28 and J is TRBJ1-6, with D tentatively TRBD1 (5 bases). The receptor's source is a human donor with non-small cell lung cancer that progressed on radiotherapy plus ipilimumab. The CDR3 reads CASSSLDRVNSPLHF. The CDR3 DNA follows: TGTGCCAGCAGTTCTCTCGACAGAGTAAATTCACCCCTCCACTTT.